This TCR beta chain was retrieved from a study of tissue T cells after allogeneic stem cell transplantation. Clones were read by immunoSEQ multiplex PCR, and TCRdb kept only the in-frame ones, dropping some. The repertoire includes fewer than 30,000 clones, over 75% of them detected once, and over 3% sits in the top ten. This TCR was sampled from a woman aged 18 to 55 who later had graft-versus-host disease after an allogeneic stem cell transplant. The specimen comprised blood, sampled before transplantation.

CDR3: CASSPGDTWVGEQFF. The CDR3 region has the DNA TGTGCCAGCAGCCCTGGGGACACTTGGGTGGGTGAGCAGTTCTTC. This chain uses TRBV7-7 with TRBJ2-1; possible D gene TRBD1, 6 bases. Trimming pared 5 bases from V and 9 bases from J, leaving 20 bases between. CDR3 length: 15 residues. Per germline, CDR1 SSHAT and CDR2 FNYEAQ (reference sequence).